This T cell receptor beta chain stems from a study of cytomegalovirus exposure and HLA in healthy donors. Researchers ran the PCR with 60 Vbeta and 13 Jbeta primers. TCRdb's copy holds only in-frame clones and misses some; the assay was immunoSEQ multiplex PCR. In the table there are approximately 93,000 clones, roughly 73% of which are singletons. Specimen: PBMCs. This TCR was recovered from a woman between 35 and 50 years old in good health and CMV-seronegative.

The CDR3 here is CSVTFRDNIYEQYF. In DNA, the CDR3 is TGCAGCGTCACATTCCGGGACAACATCTACGAGCAGTACTTC. The chain has TRBV29-1 and TRBJ2-7; D perhaps matches TRBD1 (6 bases). The CDR3 extends over 14 amino acids. The V gene lost 6 bases and the J gene lost 3 bases, with 18 bases spanning the gap. CDR1 and CDR2 from the germline V gene are SQVTM and ANQGSEA.